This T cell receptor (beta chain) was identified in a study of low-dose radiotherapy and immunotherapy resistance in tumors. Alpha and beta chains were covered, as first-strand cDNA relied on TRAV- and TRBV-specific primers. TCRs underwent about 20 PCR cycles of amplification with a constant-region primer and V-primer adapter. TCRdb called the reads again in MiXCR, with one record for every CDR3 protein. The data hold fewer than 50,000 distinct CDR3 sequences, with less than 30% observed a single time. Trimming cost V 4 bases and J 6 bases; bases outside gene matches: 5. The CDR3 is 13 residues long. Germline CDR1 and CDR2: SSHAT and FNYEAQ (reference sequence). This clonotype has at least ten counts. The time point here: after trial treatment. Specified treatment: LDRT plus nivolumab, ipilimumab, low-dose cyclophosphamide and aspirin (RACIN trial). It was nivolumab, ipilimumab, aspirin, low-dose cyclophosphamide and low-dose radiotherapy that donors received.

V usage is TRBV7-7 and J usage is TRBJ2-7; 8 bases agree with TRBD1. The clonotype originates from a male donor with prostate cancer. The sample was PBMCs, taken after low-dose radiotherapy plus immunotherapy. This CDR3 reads CASSSRQGSEQYF. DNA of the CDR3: TGTGCCAGCAGCTCCCGACAGGGGAGCGAGCAGTACTTC.